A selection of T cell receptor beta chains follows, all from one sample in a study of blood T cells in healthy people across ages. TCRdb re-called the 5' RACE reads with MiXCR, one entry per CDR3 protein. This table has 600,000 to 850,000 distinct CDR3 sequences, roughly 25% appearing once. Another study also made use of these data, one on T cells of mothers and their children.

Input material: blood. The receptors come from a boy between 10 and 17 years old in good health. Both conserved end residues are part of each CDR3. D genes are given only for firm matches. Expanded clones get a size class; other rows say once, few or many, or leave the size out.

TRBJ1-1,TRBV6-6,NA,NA,TGTGCCAACAGGCCAGATAACACTGAAGCTTTCTTT,CANRPDNTEAFF
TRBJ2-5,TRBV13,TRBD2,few,TGTGCCAGCAGCATGAGACTAGCGGGATCCGAAGAGACCCAGTACTTC,CASSMRLAGSEETQYF
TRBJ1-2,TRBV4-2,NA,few,TGTGCCAGCAGCCAAAACACGGCCGCAGGGAACTATGGCTACACCTTC,CASSQNTAAGNYGYTF
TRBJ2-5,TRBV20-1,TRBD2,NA,TGCAGTGCTGACCTAATAGGGCTTGCGGGGGGGTACCAAGAGACCCAGTACTTC,CSADLIGLAGGYQETQYF
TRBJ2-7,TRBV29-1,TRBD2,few,TGCAGCGTTGAAGCGTACGGGACTAGCGGGGCATACGAGCAGTACTTC,CSVEAYGTSGAYEQYF
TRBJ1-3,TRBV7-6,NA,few,TGTGCCAGCAGCCCCGGGGGGCGCGGAAACACCATATATTTT,CASSPGGRGNTIYF
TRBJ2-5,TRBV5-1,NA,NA,TGCGCCAGCAGCCCCCGGGACGATCCCCAAGAGACCCAGTACTTC,CASSPRDDPQETQYF
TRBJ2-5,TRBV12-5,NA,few,TGTGCTAGTGGTTTGGGCTGGTGGGAGCAGTACTTC,CASGLGWWEQYF
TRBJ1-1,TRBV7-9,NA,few,TGTGCCAGCAGCTTAGAAAGGGAGTGGACTGAAGCTTTCTTT,CASSLEREWTEAFF
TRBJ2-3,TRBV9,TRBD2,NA,TGTGCCAGCAGCGTAGATGGCGGGAGGCCCCGAAGTATAGATACGCAGTATTTT,CASSVDGGRPRSIDTQYF
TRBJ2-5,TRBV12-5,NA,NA,TGTGCTAGTGGTTTACCGGACGAGAAAGAGACCCAGTACTTC,CASGLPDEKETQYF
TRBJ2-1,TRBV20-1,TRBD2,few,TGCAGTGCCATTAGCGGGGGTTACAATGAGCAGTTCTTC,CSAISGGYNEQFF
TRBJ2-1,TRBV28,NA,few,TGTGCCAGCAACCGGGGATCCTACAATGAGCAGTTCTTC,CASNRGSYNEQFF
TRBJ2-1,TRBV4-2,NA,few,TGTGCCAGCAGCCAAGATATGACCCCACGCGTATACAATAAGCAGTTCTTC,CASSQDMTPRVYNKQFF
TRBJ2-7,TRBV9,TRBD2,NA,TGTGCCAGCAGCGTATCGGGACTAGCGGGGCCCGCCCACGAGCAGTACTTC,CASSVSGLAGPAHEQYF
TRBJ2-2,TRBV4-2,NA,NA,TGTGCCAGCAGCCTCGAACGGTTCACCGGGGAGCTGTTTTTT,CASSLERFTGELFF
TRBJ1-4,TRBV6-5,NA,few,TGTGCCAGCAGTTACCCCGGTCCGACTAATGAAAAACTGTTTTTT,CASSYPGPTNEKLFF
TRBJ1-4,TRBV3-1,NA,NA,TGTGCCAGCAGCCCGACCACCGGGAGGACTTGGGAAAAACTGTTTTTT,CASSPTTGRTWEKLFF
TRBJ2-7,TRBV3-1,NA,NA,TGTGCCAGCAGCCAAGATATTTGGGCAGGGAATGGCTACGAGCAGTACTTC,CASSQDIWAGNGYEQYF
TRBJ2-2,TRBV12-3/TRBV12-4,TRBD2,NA,TGTGCCAGCAGCCGAAGGTCTAGCGGCACCGGGGAGCTGTTTTTT,CASSRRSSGTGELFF
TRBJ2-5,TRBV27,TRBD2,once,TGTGCCAGCAGTTTAGCAGAGCTAGCGGGAGGGCCGTCTCGAGAGACCCAGTACTTC,CASSLAELAGGPSRETQYF
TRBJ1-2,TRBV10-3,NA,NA,TGTGCCATCAGTGAGCGGGGGGAAGGCTACACCTTC,CAISERGEGYTF
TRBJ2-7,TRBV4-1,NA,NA,TGCGCCAGCAGCCAAGTGGCAGCCTACGAGCAGTACTTC,CASSQVAAYEQYF
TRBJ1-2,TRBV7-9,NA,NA,TGTGCCAGCAGTGCTGGAGCGATTAACTATGGCTACACCTTC,CASSAGAINYGYTF
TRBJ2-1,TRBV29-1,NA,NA,TGCAGCGGGGGAGGGGGGCTCTCGGGGTACAATGAGCAGTTCTTC,CSGGGGLSGYNEQFF
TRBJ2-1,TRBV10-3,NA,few,TGTGCCATCAGTGGGTCCTACTTTAATGAGCAGTTCTTC,CAISGSYFNEQFF
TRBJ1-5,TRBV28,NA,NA,TGTGCCAGCACCCATCGCCGGGGGGATCAGCCCCAGCATTTT,CASTHRRGDQPQHF
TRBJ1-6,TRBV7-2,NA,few,TGTGCCAGCAGCTTTTCCGAGGACTCACCCCTCCACTTT,CASSFSEDSPLHF
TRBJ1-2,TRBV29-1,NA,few,TGCAGCGTTGATACCTATGGCTACACCTTC,CSVDTYGYTF
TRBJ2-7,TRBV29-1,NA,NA,TGCAGCGCCAGCAGTGGGGGAACCTACGAGCAGTACTTC,CSASSGGTYEQYF
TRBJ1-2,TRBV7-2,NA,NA,TGTGCCAGCAGTTTTGGACAATATGGCTACACCTTC,CASSFGQYGYTF
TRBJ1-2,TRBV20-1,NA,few,TGCAGTGCCCCGCAGTCAAACTATGGCTACACCTTC,CSAPQSNYGYTF
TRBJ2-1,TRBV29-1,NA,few,TGCAGCGTGGATGGGACTTACAATGAGCAGTTCTTC,CSVDGTYNEQFF
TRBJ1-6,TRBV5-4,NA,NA,TGTGCCAGCAGCCCCGGACTTTCCACCCCTTCACCCCTCCACTTT,CASSPGLSTPSPLHF
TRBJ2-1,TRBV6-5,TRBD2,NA,TGTGCCAGCAGTTACCGGGACTATGATGAGCAGTTCTTC,CASSYRDYDEQFF
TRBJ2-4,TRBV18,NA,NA,TGTGCCAGCTCCCCTAAGACAGCGCTTCTAGACATTCAGTACTTC,CASSPKTALLDIQYF
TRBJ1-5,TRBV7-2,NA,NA,TGTGCCAGCAGCTTCGAATCTCAGCCCCAGCATTTT,CASSFESQPQHF
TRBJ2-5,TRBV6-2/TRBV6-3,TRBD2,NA,TGTGCCAGCAGAATAAGCGGGGGAGAGACCCAGTACTTC,CASRISGGETQYF
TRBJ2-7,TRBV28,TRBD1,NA,TGTGCCAGCAGTTCAATAGCTACTTGGACAGGGCCCTACGAGCAGTACTTC,CASSSIATWTGPYEQYF
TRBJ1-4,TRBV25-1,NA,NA,TGTGCCAGCAGTAGGACAACTAATGAAAAACTGTTTTTT,CASSRTTNEKLFF
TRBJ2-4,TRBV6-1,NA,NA,TGTGCCAGCAGTGAATCCCCTTGGCAGGGCGGTCAGTACTTC,CASSESPWQGGQYF
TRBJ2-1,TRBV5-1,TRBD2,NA,TGCGCCAGCAGCTTGGGGGCGGGAGAACCCTACAATGAGCAGTTCTTC,CASSLGAGEPYNEQFF
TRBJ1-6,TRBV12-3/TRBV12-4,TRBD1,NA,TGTGCCAGCAGGATGGGACAGGGGATTAATTCACCCCTCCACTTT,CASRMGQGINSPLHF
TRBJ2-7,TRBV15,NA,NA,TGCGCCACCAGCAGAGATCGGATTAAGGAAGAGCAGTACTTC,CATSRDRIKEEQYF
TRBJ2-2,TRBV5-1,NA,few,TGCGCCAGCAGCTTGGATGGGGGATCCACCGGGGAGCTGTTTTTT,CASSLDGGSTGELFF
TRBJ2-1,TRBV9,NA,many,TGTGCCAGCAGCGTTTCGGGGAATGAGCAGTTCTTC,CASSVSGNEQFF
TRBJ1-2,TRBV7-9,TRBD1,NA,TGTGCCGGCAGCCCCAGACAGGGGGCGGATTCTTTCGGCTACACCTTC,CAGSPRQGADSFGYTF
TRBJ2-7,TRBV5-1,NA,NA,TGTGCCAGCAGCTTAGCGATCTCCTACGAGCAGTACTTC,CASSLAISYEQYF
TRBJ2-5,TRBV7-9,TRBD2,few,TGTGCCAGCAGCTCTAGCGGGCCACGGGAGACCCAGTACTTC,CASSSSGPRETQYF
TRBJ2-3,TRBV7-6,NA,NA,TGTGCCAGCAGCTTAGCGCTAGATCTCCATACGCAGTATTTT,CASSLALDLHTQYF